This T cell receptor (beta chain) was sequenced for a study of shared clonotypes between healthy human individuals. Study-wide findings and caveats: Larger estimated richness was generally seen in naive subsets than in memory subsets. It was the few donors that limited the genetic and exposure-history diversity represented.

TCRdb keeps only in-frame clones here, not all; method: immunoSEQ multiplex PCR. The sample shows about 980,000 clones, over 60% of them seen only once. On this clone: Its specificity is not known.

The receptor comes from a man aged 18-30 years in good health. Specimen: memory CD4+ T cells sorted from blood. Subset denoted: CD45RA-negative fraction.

The chain's CDR3 is CASSGGTSGGFLFF. The CDR3 DNA reads TGTGCCAGCAGTGGCGGGACTAGCGGGGGGTTCTTGTTCTTC. The rearrangement joins TRBV25-1 to TRBJ2-1; 15 bases match TRBD2. J lost 15 bases, V lost 4 bases, and 7 bases had no gene match. The CDR3 loop spans 14 amino acids. CDR1 and CDR2 (germline): MGHDK, SYGVNS.